This TCR beta chain was sequenced for a study of cytomegalovirus exposure and HLA in healthy donors. Study conclusions and caveats: Presence/absence comparisons presumed near-even sequencing depth among donors. Later examination showed HLA-associated TCR beta chains had greater clonal expansion than equally common others. Association of around 17,000 TCR beta sequences with HLA alleles was found at 0.05 false discovery rate in a later analysis.

PCR was performed using 60 Vbeta and 13 Jbeta primers. Some clones are missing from TCRdb's copy, which holds only in-frame ones; the method was immunoSEQ multiplex PCR. The sample includes 100,000 to 150,000 clones, 75% to 90% of them seen just once. Though probably carrying unrecorded immune exposures, donors were nominally healthy at sampling. A word on this clone: Its antigen is undetermined.

Germline CDR1 reads KGHSH; CDR2 reads LQKENI. CDR3 length equals 14 residues. Trimming stripped 1 base from V and 2 bases from J, with 5 bases between. The material sequenced was PBMCs. The rearrangement joins TRBV18 to TRBJ2-2, with D unclear. This TCR was recovered from a female donor in good health and CMV-seropositive. CDR3 in amino acids: CASSPQSNTGELFF. CDR3 nucleotide sequence: TGTGCCAGCTCACCACAGAGTAACACCGGGGAGCTGTTTTTT.